This passage covers 17 T cell receptor beta chains from one sample sequenced in a study of neurological immune-mediated disorders. A single record per CDR3 protein comes from TCRdb applying MiXCR to the 5' RACE reads. The table records some 60,000 distinct CDR3 sequences, about 10% of them present only once. Regarding time point: longitudinal time-point 1 (baseline). The sample taken for sequencing was PBMCs. The receptors derive from a male donor with HTLV-1-associated myelopathy (HAM/TSP).

This clonotype appeared many times. The genes are TRBV20-1 and TRBJ1-5; the match to TRBD1 covers 8 bases. CDR3 size: 13 residues. V lost 6 bases and J lost 4; bases outside the gene matches: 5. The germline V gene has CDR1 DFQATT and CDR2 SNEGSKA (reference sequence). CDR3 region: CSATRQGNQPQHF. Written as DNA, the CDR3 is TGCAGTGCCACACGACAGGGGAATCAGCCCCAGCATTTT.

Ten or more counts support this clonotype. The rearrangement uses TRBV5-1 and TRBJ2-4; D might be TRBD2 (7 bases). With 9 bases removed from V and 5 bases from J, the gap between germline ends came to 18 bases. The CDR3 covers 14 residues. Germline values: CDR1 SGHRS, CDR2 YFSETQ. CDR3: CATQRGGGENIQYF. DNA of the CDR3: TGCGCCACCCAGCGGGGTGGGGGCGAAAACATTCAGTACTTC.

Regarding this clonotype: This may arise from a read error, as a much more abundant clone is one base away. V usage is TRBV5-6 and J usage is TRBJ2-2; 11 bases match TRBD1. V was pared by 4 bases and J by 9 bases, with 11 bases of the junction left unmatched. Germline V lookup: CDR1 SGHDT, CDR2 YYEEEE. This CDR3 is built from 16 residues. CDR3 coding DNA: TGTGCCAGCAGCATGGACAGGGGGCGGTGGACCCGGGAGCTGTTTTTT. This gives the protein CASSMDRGRWTRELFF.

This clonotype was observed at least ten times. This chain connects TRBV5-6 to TRBJ1-5, with D maybe TRBD1 (6 bases). CDR3 length: 15 residues. V was clipped by 3 bases and J by 2 bases, with 12 bases between them. Germline V gene data show CDR1 as SGHDT and CDR2 as YYEEEE. The CDR3 loop reads CASSSRGHGNQPQHF. CDR3 coding DNA: TGTGCCAGCAGCTCGCGGGGACACGGCAATCAGCCCCAGCATTTT.

There are many counts of this clonotype. This sequence joins TRBV5-1 and TRBJ2-1; a possible D gene is TRBD2 (6 bases). The length of the CDR3 is 16 residues. V was cut by 0 bases and J by 0 bases, with 10 bases left in between. Germline V lookup: CDR1 SGHRS, CDR2 YFSETQ. The CDR3 DNA follows: TGCGCCAGCAGCTTGGAACCTAGCGTCTCCTACAATGAGCAGTTCTTC. Translated, it gives CASSLEPSVSYNEQFF.

This clonotype was picked up many times. The chain recombines TRBV10-3 with TRBJ2-7, with TRBD1 as a possible D gene (6 bases). This CDR3 is 15 amino acids long. Germline V gives CDR1 ENHRY, CDR2 SYGVKD. The V and J ends lost 5 bases and 3 bases respectively, with 17 bases between them. In DNA, the CDR3 is TGTGCCATCAGTCCACTGACAGGCACAGTCTACGAGCAGTACTTC. As protein: CAISPLTGTVYEQYF.

This clonotype was seen at least ten times. The chain uses TRBV5-1 and TRBJ2-7; D possibly corresponds to TRBD1 (6 bases). CDR1 is SGHRS and CDR2 is YFSETQ in the germline V gene. V was shortened by 2 bases and J by 2 bases, with 17 bases between the two germline ends. The CDR3 contains 16 residues. The CDR3 protein is CASSFAGAGETYEQYF. The CDR3 bases are TGCGCCAGCAGCTTCGCCGGGGCAGGGGAGACCTACGAGCAGTACTTC.

About this clonotype: A single base separates this from a much larger clone, so it may be a read error. This chain joins TRBV7-9 and TRBJ2-7; TRBD2 aligns across 11 bases. Trimming cost V 5 bases and J 5 bases; bases outside gene matches: 11. The CDR3 has 16 amino acids. Germline lookup yields CDR1 SEHNR and CDR2 FQNEAQ (reference sequence). The CDR3 coding sequence is TGTGCCAGCAGCCCCCCCCAAGGACTAGCGGGCGACGAGCAGTACTTC. This gives the protein CASSPPQGLAGDEQYF. The whole variable domain, filled in from reference TRBV7-9 and TRBJ2-7, reads DTGVSQNPRHKITKRGQNVTFRCDPISEHNRLYWYRQTLGQGPEFLTYFQNEAQLEKSRLLSDRFSAERPKGSFSTLEIQRTEQGDSAMYLCASSPPQGLAGDEQYFGPGTRLTVT.

This clonotype appeared a single time. This is likely a read error, given that the CDR3 carries no conserved phenylalanine or tryptophan at its end. It is unclear where the CDR3 begins or ends on the DNA, so no DNA is shown, and the CDR3 is as TCRdb lists it. The chain joins TRBV29-1 to TRBJ2-5; the table assigns TRBD1, which was not confirmed against the DNA. With termini counted, the CDR3 has 12 amino acids. CDR1 and CDR2 from the germline V gene are SQVTM and ANQGSEA. The chain's CDR3 is CSVFKQGKTQNL.

In this sample, this clonotype turned up many times. The V gene is TRBV5-1, the J gene TRBJ1-1; D not certain. The V end lost 3 bases, the J end lost 1 base, and 13 bases lay between the germline ends. The germline V gene has CDR1 SGHRS and CDR2 YFSETQ. The length of the CDR3 is 15 residues. CDR3 DNA: TGCGCCAGCAGCTCCGAAGTCCGGGGGAACACTGAAGCTTTCTTT. As protein: CASSSEVRGNTEAFF.

The sample holds many counts of this clonotype. The gene calls are TRBV20-1 and TRBJ2-2; 7 nucleotides agree with TRBD1. The CDR3 consists of 14 residues. With V trimmed by 6 bases and J by 2 bases, 6 bases remained unmatched. Per the germline V gene, CDR1 is DFQATT and CDR2 is SNEGSKA (reference sequence). This CDR3 is CSAEDRSNTGELFF. The CDR3 DNA is TGCAGTGCAGAGGACAGGAGCAACACCGGGGAGCTGTTTTTT.

This clonotype has at least ten counts. V gene TRBV6-1 combines with J gene TRBJ2-7; D gene uncertain. The length of the CDR3 is 16 residues. Trimming cost V 3 bases and J 0 bases, with 15 bases left between them. Germline V gene sequence: CDR1 MNHNS, CDR2 SASEGT. The CDR3 nucleotides read TGTGCCAGCAGTGATGATGGGCAGGAAAACTCCTACGAGCAGTACTTC. Translating it yields CASSDDGQENSYEQYF.

This clonotype occurred many times. This chain uses TRBV15 with TRBJ1-6; TRBD1 agrees at 8 bases. Germline-derived CDR1 and CDR2 are LNHNV and YYDKDF (reference sequence). V gave up 0 bases and J gave up 2 bases; unmatched junction bases: 3. This CDR3 contains 17 residues. CDR3 in amino acids: CATSRDRGRTYNSPLHF. In DNA, the CDR3 is TGTGCCACCAGCAGAGACAGGGGGCGGACCTATAATTCACCCCTCCACTTT.

There are many counts of this clonotype. The V and J genes are TRBV6-5 and TRBJ2-7; D possibly corresponds to TRBD2 (6 bases). With 2 bases removed from V and 6 bases from J, the gap between germline ends came to 14 bases. Per germline, CDR1 MNHEY and CDR2 SVGAGI. The CDR3 extends over 14 amino acids. The CDR3 region has the DNA TGTGCCAGCAGTTACCAGGAGGGGTCTGGCGAGCAGTACTTC. Its protein is CASSYQEGSGEQYF.

The chain employs TRBV5-1 and TRBJ2-3, with TRBD1 identical over 10 bases. The ends lost 4 bases at V and 4 bases at J; junction bases unmatched: 9. This CDR3 region has 16 residues. The V gene's germline CDR1 is SGHRS and CDR2 YFSETQ. This CDR3 reads CASSPKFGTGADTQYF. The CDR3, as DNA: TGCGCCAGCAGCCCCAAATTTGGGACAGGGGCAGATACGCAGTATTTT.

This clonotype was observed many times. CDR3 region: CASSSGMTAYEQYF. For the CDR3, the DNA is TGTGCCAGCAGTTCGGGGATGACGGCCTACGAGCAGTACTTC. The rearrangement uses TRBV12-3 or TRBV12-4 and TRBJ2-7, with D possibly being TRBD2 (5 bases). Trimming removed 4 bases at V and 2 bases at J, with 12 bases between. The CDR3 has 14 residues.

This clonotype came up once. The rearrangement links TRBV20-1 to TRBJ2-7; 8 bases are shared with TRBD2. CDR1 and CDR2 from the germline V gene are DFQATT and SNEGSKA (reference sequence). V shed 0 bases, J shed 3 bases, and the junction held 4 bases outside the gene matches. The CDR3 length is 14 residues. This CDR3 is CSARDRGGRYEQYF. CDR3 DNA sequence: TGCAGTGCTAGAGATCGCGGGGGGCGCTACGAGCAGTACTTC.